The present T cell receptor beta chain was sequenced within a study of STAT3 mutations in large granular lymphocyte leukemia (dated by TCRdb to 2018 to 2020). About the investigation overall: Canonical activating STAT3 mutations were detected in roughly half of the longitudinally sequenced T-LGLL patients. From an initial cohort of a few hundred LGL patients, roughly 17 representative T-LGLL cases were selected for longitudinal TCRbeta and STAT3 sequencing. One or more immunosuppressive therapy regimens were given to more than half of T-LGLL patients, and hematologic response was seen in around two fifths of the treated patients. Patients with T-cell large granular lymphocyte leukemia underwent serial deep sequencing of TCRbeta CDR3 and STAT3 to reconstruct clonal hierarchy and dynamics. Each patient was sequenced at an average of around 4 time points, ranging from 2 to 8 samplings. As controls within the study, two patients with natural killer LGL leukemia were also sequenced longitudinally. Results the study describes overall, beyond this receptor: TCR clonotype switching after therapy was seen in about 35% of the 18 patients, with all newly emerging clones being STAT3 wild type. Several patients had a dominant TCR clone burden greater than the STAT3 mutant burden, which suggests that the STAT3 mutation arose secondarily within a clone that had already expanded. Because no samples were available when a clone first appeared, clonal expansion had to be inferred from samplings taken at other points. Linking therapy response to changes in TCR clonal burden was complicated by variable intervals between samplings and by differing treatment regimens. Persisting codominant clonotypes in some patients meant a small but highly pathogenic clone may have been missed. Every T-LGLL patient showed at least one immunodominant TCRbeta clonotype, and about half showed multiple immunodominant subclonotypes.

TCRbeta libraries were sequenced on an Illumina MiSeq, averaging roughly 44,000 productive templates per sample. Using multiplex PCR amplification, the immunoSEQ assay generated the TCRbeta CDR3 libraries. The authors processed their data as follows. Repertoire diversity was calculated as previously defined, and values close to 0 indicated extremely monoclonal samples. TCRdb obtained this table from immuneACCESS and retained in-frame rearrangements with V and J assigned. These tables miss some clones; where compared with another copy, unresolved V genes account for less than half of the shortfall, and the remainder is unexplained. That table furnishes V, J and clone size, whereas the DNA furnished D and trimming. Across this sample there are roughly 40,000 clones, with about three quarters seen only once. 0.43% of the sample lies in the top ten. DNA was extracted from blood mononuclear cells, and the same DNA was used for both TCR and STAT3 sequencing.

The germline V gene (reference sequence) specifies SEHNR as CDR1 and FQNEAQ as CDR2. From cysteine to phenylalanine, the CDR3 is 17 amino acids long. Here the CDR3 DNA is all that survives: 51 bases in frame from base 1. V and J are trimmed by 5 bases and 4 bases, and the gene matches miss 13 bases of the junction. In the case of this clone: It has no known antigen specificity. No base quality information exists; no much larger clone differs at one position.

Recombination connected TRBV7-9 to TRBJ2-1, with 8 junctional bases fitting TRBD2. Sequenced material: PBMCs. The clonotype was recovered from a human donor with T large granular lymphocyte leukemia. Some clones in this sample may be carry-over from other donors' samples. The DNA reads TGTGCCAGCAGCGTAGGGGGTTGGGGACTAGATTACAATGAGCAGTTCTTC. Translated, this is CASSVGGWGLDYNEQFF. Outside the CDR3, residues come from the reference TRBV7-9 and TRBJ2-1 proteins, so the full variable domain is: DTGVSQNPRHKITKRGQNVTFRCDPISEHNRLYWYRQTLGQGPEFLTYFQNEAQLEKSRLLSDRFSAERPKGSFSTLEIQRTEQGDSAMYLCASSVGGWGLDYNEQFFGPGTRLTVL.